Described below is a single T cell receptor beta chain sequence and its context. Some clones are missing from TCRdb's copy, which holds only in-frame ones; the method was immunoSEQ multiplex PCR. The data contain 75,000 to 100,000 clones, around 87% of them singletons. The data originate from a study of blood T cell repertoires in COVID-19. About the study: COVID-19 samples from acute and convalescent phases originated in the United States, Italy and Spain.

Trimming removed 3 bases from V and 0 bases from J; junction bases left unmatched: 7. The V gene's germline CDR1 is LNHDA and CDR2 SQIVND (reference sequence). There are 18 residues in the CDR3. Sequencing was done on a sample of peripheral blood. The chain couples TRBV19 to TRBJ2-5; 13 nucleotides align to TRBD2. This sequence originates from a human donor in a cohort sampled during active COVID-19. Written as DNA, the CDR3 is TGTGCCAGTAGTATTCGGGGACTAGCGGGAAAGTACCAAGAGACCCAGTACTTC. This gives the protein CASSIRGLAGKYQETQYF.